The rows below give T cell receptor beta chains drawn from one sample of a study of T cell responses to AZD1222 COVID-19 vaccine. Clones were read by immunoSEQ multiplex PCR, and TCRdb kept only the in-frame ones, dropping some. The data show some 130,000 clones, around nine tenths seen once. Specimen: peripheral blood, collected on day 0 of AZD1222 vaccination. These receptors were taken from an adult in good health. CDR3s include the opening cysteine and the closing phenylalanine or tryptophan. The D gene is left open where the match is weak. Expanded clones are given a class, and other clones once, few, many or no size at all.

>NA|NA|TRBJ2-1|TRBV2
CASSEEGREQFF
TGTGCCAGCAGTGAAGAGGGACGAGAGCAGTTCTTC
>NA|NA|TRBJ2-3|TRBV2
CASSVIVPRTDTQYF
TGTGCCAGCAGTGTCATAGTACCGCGCACAGATACGCAGTATTTT
>TRBD2|NA|TRBJ2-1|TRBV7-2
CASSAYLAGGSNEQFF
TGTGCCAGCAGCGCTTACCTAGCGGGGGGCTCCAATGAGCAGTTCTTC
>TRBD1|NA|TRBJ1-1|TRBV5-4
CASSSKDRVTNTEAFF
TGTGCCAGCAGCTCGAAAGACAGGGTTACGAACACTGAAGCTTTCTTT
>NA|NA|TRBJ1-2|TRBV23-1
CASSQWGTGSDTF
NA
>NA|NA|TRBJ1-1|TRBV12-3/TRBV12-4
CASSLDLNTEAFF
TGTGCCAGCAGTTTGGATTTAAACACTGAAGCTTTCTTT
>NA|once|TRBJ2-3|TRBV12-5
CASGLGLLSTDTQYF
TGTGCTAGTGGTTTGGGACTGTTGTCCACAGATACGCAGTATTTT
>NA|NA|TRBJ2-7|TRBV7-9
CASSFAEGEQYF
TGTGCCAGCAGCTTCGCCGAGGGCGAGCAGTACTTC
>TRBD1|NA|TRBJ1-4|TRBV3-1/TRBV3-2
CASSPGGDEKLFF
TGTGCCAGCAGCCCAGGGGGCGATGAAAAACTGTTTTTT
>NA|once|TRBJ1-4|TRBV11-2
CASSLAYPGQLTINEKLFF
TGTGCCAGCAGCTTAGCATACCCAGGACAGCTTACTATTAATGAAAAACTGTTTTTT
>NA|few|TRBJ1-3|TRBV2
CASGQTVIGTIYF
TGTGCCAGCGGGCAGACCGTGATAGGCACCATATATTTT
>NA|NA|TRBJ1-2|TRBV5-4
CASSLYTSNYGYTF
TGTGCCAGCAGCTTGTACACCTCTAACTATGGCTACACCTTC
>NA|NA|TRBJ1-1|TRBV7-9
CASSYDLREAFF
TGTGCCAGCAGCTACGACCTGCGAGAAGCTTTCTTT
>NA|NA|TRBJ1-4|TRBV7-9
CASSRPATNEKLFF
TGTGCCAGCTCCAGACCTGCAACTAATGAAAAACTGTTTTTT
>NA|NA|TRBJ1-2|TRBV3-1/TRBV3-2
CASSLPRGSFAGYTF
TGTGCCAGCAGCCTCCCTCGGGGGTCTTTTGCTGGCTACACCTTC
>NA|NA|TRBJ2-3|TRBV4-1
CASSQGLGDTQYF
TGCGCCAGCAGCCAAGGATTGGGGGATACGCAGTATTTT
>NA|NA|TRBJ1-5|TRBV19
CASTRSQTWPQHF
TGTGCCAGTACCCGTTCCCAGACGTGGCCCCAGCATTTT
>NA|NA|TRBJ1-3|TRBV7-3
CASSEGPSGNTIYF
TGTGCCAGCAGCGAAGGGCCCTCTGGAAACACCATATATTTT
>NA|NA|TRBJ1-1|TRBV28
CASSSRRAKEAFF
TGTGCCAGCAGTTCCCGAAGGGCCAAGGAGGCTTTCTTT
>TRBD1|NA|TRBJ1-4|TRBV9
CASSGRDSKGEKLFF
TGTGCCAGCAGCGGAAGGGACAGTAAGGGAGAAAAACTGTTTTTT
>NA|NA|TRBJ2-3|TRBV27
CASWSPRVGTDTQYF
TGTGCCAGCTGGTCTCCTAGGGTCGGCACAGATACGCAGTATTTT
>TRBD1|NA|TRBJ1-4|TRBV4-1
CASSPPDRKELFF
TGCGCCAGCAGCCCTCCGGACAGGAAAGAACTGTTTTTT
>NA|NA|TRBJ1-5|TRBV2
CASSEGGWGPQHF
TGTGCCAGCAGTGAGGGCGGCTGGGGGCCCCAGCATTTT
>TRBD1|NA|TRBJ2-7|TRBV6-2/TRBV6-3
CASSQQGGEQYF
TGTGCCAGCAGCCAACAGGGGGGCGAGCAGTACTTC
>NA|few|TRBJ1-1|TRBV4-2
CASSQVNPRVTEAFF
TGTGCCAGCAGCCAAGTGAACCCGAGGGTCACTGAAGCTTTCTTT
>NA|once|TRBJ1-5|TRBV18
CASSRGRDQPQHF
TGTGCCAGCTCCCGGGGGCGCGATCAGCCCCAGCATTTT
>TRBD1|NA|TRBJ1-2|TRBV7-9
CASSLLTPGQGSGYTF
TGTGCCAGCAGTTTACTCACCCCGGGACAGGGGTCTGGCTACACCTTC
>TRBD1|NA|TRBJ2-5|TRBV10-3
CASRDSEETQYF
TGTGCCTCCCGGGACAGCGAAGAGACCCAGTACTTC
>TRBD2|few|TRBJ2-1|TRBV6-1
CASSDQAGGYNEQFF
TGTGCCAGCAGTGATCAAGCGGGGGGTTACAATGAGCAGTTCTTC
>TRBD1|NA|TRBJ1-6|TRBV27
CASSLYRGGPPLHF
TGTGCCAGCAGTTTGTACAGGGGAGGACCACCCCTCCACTTT
>TRBD1|once|TRBJ2-7|TRBV5-1
CASSLGGQEPEQYF
TGCGCCAGCAGCCTGGGCGGACAGGAGCCCGAGCAGTACTTC
>NA|NA|TRBJ1-6|TRBV5-4
CASSRGESSYNSPLHF
TGTGCCAGCAGCAGAGGGGAAAGCTCCTATAATTCACCCCTCCACTTT
>TRBD1|NA|TRBJ2-7|TRBV7-9
CASSLSVSGQGTYEQYF
TGTGCCAGCAGCTTATCGGTCTCGGGACAGGGCACCTACGAGCAGTACTTC
>NA|NA|TRBJ1-6|TRBV5-6
CASSSRKRFNSPLHF
TGTGCCAGCAGCTCCCGCAAGAGGTTTAATTCACCCCTCCACTTT
>TRBD1|NA|TRBJ1-2|TRBV5-6
CASRSLRDSNYGYTF
TGTGCCAGCAGGTCCCTACGGGACAGCAACTATGGCTACACCTTC
>NA|NA|TRBJ2-5|TRBV9
CASSDNGVAGTGQETQYF
TGTGCCAGCAGCGACAATGGAGTGGCAGGGACGGGGCAAGAGACCCAGTACTTC
>NA|NA|TRBJ1-2|TRBV7-8
CASSFAGGGANYGYTF
TGTGCCAGCAGCTTTGCGGGGGGAGGCGCTAACTATGGCTACACCTTC
>NA|NA|TRBJ2-2|TRBV5-6
CASSWGLESTGELFF
TGTGCCAGCAGCTGGGGGTTAGAGAGCACCGGGGAGCTGTTTTTT
>NA|NA|TRBJ2-1|TRBV24-1
CATSDPTGPEHNEQFF
TGTGCCACCAGTGACCCGACAGGCCCGGAACACAATGAGCAGTTCTTC
>TRBD1|NA|TRBJ2-2|TRBV3-1/TRBV3-2
CASSRGTGANTGELFF
TGTGCCAGCAGCCGCGGGACAGGGGCTAACACCGGGGAGCTGTTTTTT
>NA|NA|TRBJ2-1|TRBV12-5
CASGPDPSSYNEQFF
TGTGCTAGTGGTCCGGACCCTAGCTCCTACAATGAGCAGTTCTTC
>NA|NA|TRBJ2-1|TRBV6-5
CASTQTRGHEQFF
TGTGCCAGCACCCAAACGAGGGGCCATGAGCAGTTCTTC
>NA|NA|TRBJ1-5|TRBV7-9
CASSLEGEQPQHF
TGTGCCAGCAGCTTGGAGGGTGAGCAGCCCCAGCATTTT
>NA|NA|TRBJ1-5|TRBV30
CAWSGGNSNQPQHF
TGTGCCTGGAGTGGTGGGAATAGCAATCAGCCCCAGCATTTT
>NA|NA|TRBJ2-3|TRBV7-2
CASSLAQDSTDTQYF
TGTGCCAGCAGCTTAGCGCAAGACAGCACAGATACGCAGTATTTT
>TRBD1|NA|TRBJ2-1|TRBV6-1
CASETGGTVYEQFF
TGTGCCAGCGAGACAGGGGGCACTGTCTATGAGCAGTTCTTC